Shown below are 24 T cell receptor beta chains from a single sample sequenced in a study of T-cell reconstitution after alpha-beta-depleted transplantation in children. Unique molecular identifiers featured in how the TCRbeta library was prepared. Each CDR3 protein is one row after TCRdb ran MiXCR on the PCR reads. This table has a few hundred thousand distinct CDR3 sequences, 9.5% to 15% appearing once. The specimen comprised PBMCs from the stem cell graft donor, sampled from the stem cell graft. The receptors here all came from a human donor who donated a stem cell graft to a child with combined immunodeficiency.

The chain carries TRBV7-2 and TRBJ2-3; TRBD1 aligns across 8 bases. The V gene end was trimmed by 1 base and the J gene end by 4 bases; junction bases not matched to a gene: 7. Germline CDR1 reads SGHTA; CDR2 reads FQGNSA. The CDR3 is 16 amino acids. The chain's CDR3 is CASSLGQGALSDTQYF. CDR3 nucleotide sequence: TGTGCCAGCAGCTTAGGCCAGGGGGCATTATCAGATACGCAGTATTTT.

This clonotype was counted only a few times. The rearrangement uses TRBV7-2 and TRBJ1-5; D remains ambiguous. The CDR3 is made up of 15 amino acids. Trimming pared 1 base from V and 0 bases from J, leaving 7 bases between. Germline V lookup: CDR1 SGHTA, CDR2 FQGNSA. The CDR3 sequence: CASSLGVPSNQPQHF. The CDR3 DNA sequence: TGTGCCAGCAGCTTAGGTGTCCCTAGCAATCAGCCCCAGCATTTT.

This clonotype was found many times. The chain employs TRBV20-1 and TRBJ2-1; D is uncertain. The CDR3 sequence is 12 residues long. Per the germline V gene, CDR1 is DFQATT and CDR2 is SNEGSKA (reference sequence). V shed 5 bases and J shed 6 bases, with 11 bases lying between them. The DNA for the CDR3 is TGCAGTGCTGGCAAGATGGGCAATGAGCAGTTCTTC. As protein: CSAGKMGNEQFF.

This clonotype was observed a few times. The rearrangement joins TRBV6-5 to TRBJ1-2, with TRBD1 matching 7 bases. Germline-derived CDR1 and CDR2 are MNHEY and SVGAGI. The length of the CDR3 is 18 residues. V trimming: 2 bases; J trimming: 4 bases; junction bases outside the gene matches: 16. The CDR3 protein is CASSYPTSTGFLGYGYTF. Written as DNA, the CDR3 is TGTGCCAGCAGTTACCCCACTTCGACAGGGTTCCTGGGCTATGGCTACACCTTC.

This clonotype was counted a single time. The gene calls are TRBV2 and TRBJ2-7; TRBD2 agrees at 9 bases. The V and J ends lost 6 bases and 4 bases, in that order; junction bases with no gene match: 16. The CDR3 contains 17 residues. The germline V gene has CDR1 SNHLY and CDR2 FYNNEI. The CDR3 region has the DNA TGTGCCAGCAGCGGCGGGGGCGGGGGGGCCTGGTCGTACGAGCAGTACTTC. Encoded protein: CASSGGGGGAWSYEQYF. The variable domain in full, with the rest retrieved from reference TRBV2 and TRBJ2-7, is EPEVTQTPSHQVTQMGQEVILRCVPISNHLYFYWYRQILGQKVEFLVSFYNNEISEKSEIFDDQFSVERPDGSNFTLKIRSTKLEDSAMYFCASSGGGGGAWSYEQYFGPGTRLTVT.

V and J are TRBV4-3 and TRBJ2-1; D ambiguous. V was trimmed by 0 bases and J by 0 bases, leaving 9 bases between them. Germline V gene data show CDR1 as LGHNA and CDR2 as YSLEER. This CDR3 region has 16 residues. CDR3 nucleotides: TGCGCCAGCAGCCAAGAGGCGGACGGCTCCTACAATGAGCAGTTCTTC. It codes for CASSQEADGSYNEQFF.

The sample holds many counts of this clonotype. V usage is TRBV4-3 and J usage is TRBJ2-1; D possibly matches TRBD1 or TRBD2 (5 bases each). Germline V gene sequence: CDR1 LGHNA, CDR2 YSLEER. The CDR3 consists of 15 residues. V was cut by 4 bases and J by 5 bases, with 15 bases left in between. In DNA, the CDR3 is TGCGCCAGCAGCCTTCACGGGACGGCCGACAATGAGCAGTTCTTC. Translating it yields CASSLHGTADNEQFF.

This clonotype was observed many times. The chain is built from TRBV5-1 and TRBJ2-7, with 7 bases fitting TRBD1. The CDR3 covers 12 residues. The V gene end was trimmed by 3 bases and the J gene end by 5 bases; junction bases not matched to a gene: 2. CDR1 is SGHRS, CDR2 YFSETQ, per germline. The CDR3 DNA follows: TGCGCCAGCAGCTGGGGACAGAACGAGCAGTACTTC. This gives the protein CASSWGQNEQYF.

The chain joins TRBV11-2 to TRBJ2-3; 8 nucleotides line up with TRBD2. V gave up 8 bases and J gave up 9 bases; unmatched junction bases: 7. Germline V gives CDR1 SGHAT, CDR2 FQNNGV. The CDR3 sequence is 12 residues long. This chain's CDR3 is CASGRGGDTQYF. CDR3 DNA sequence: TGTGCCAGCGGTCGGGGGGGTGACACGCAGTATTTT.

This clonotype was observed many times. The chain recombines TRBV4-2 with TRBJ2-5, with D tentatively TRBD1 or TRBD2 (6 bases each). Germline CDR1 and CDR2: LGHNA and YNFKEQ. The CDR3 is made up of 15 amino acids. V was cut by 5 bases and J by 4 bases, with 17 bases left in between. CDR3 amino acids: CASSVSPGAGETQYF. The CDR3 DNA reads as TGTGCCAGCAGCGTGTCGCCGGGGGCTGGAGAGACCCAGTACTTC.

The rearrangement links TRBV14 to TRBJ2-6; D not certain. V was cut by 4 bases and J by 1 base, with 20 bases left in between. This CDR3 comprises 19 residues. Germline V gene data show CDR1 as SGHDN and CDR2 as FVKESK. The CDR3 loop reads CASSRSGGAPLSGANVLTF. The CDR3 nucleotides read TGTGCCAGCAGCCGATCGGGTGGCGCACCACTGTCTGGGGCCAACGTCCTGACTTTC.

The chain employs TRBV7-2 and TRBJ1-3; D ambiguous. V dropped 5 bases and J dropped 4 bases, with 12 bases sitting between them. In germline, CDR1 is SGHTA, CDR2 FQGNSA. The CDR3 sequence is 14 residues long. The CDR3 nucleotides are TGTGCCAGCAGCAGGACGGTCGGAGGAAACACCATATATTTT. It encodes CASSRTVGGNTIYF. The complete variable domain, with remaining parts taken from reference TRBV7-2 and TRBJ1-3, reads GAGVSQSPSNKVTEKGKDVELRCDPISGHTALYWYRQSLGQGLEFLIYFQGNSAPDKSGLPSDRFSAERTGGSVSTLTIQRTQQEDSAVYLCASSRTVGGNTIYFGEGSWLTVV.

This clonotype has only one observation. J is TRBJ2-7 and V is TRBV7-8; D is possibly TRBD2 (6 bases). Germline V gene lookup returns CDR1 SGHVS and CDR2 FQNEAQ. Deletions cut 5 bases from V and 6 bases from J, with 20 bases between. The CDR3 covers 15 residues. The CDR3 DNA reads TGTGCCAGCAGCCAACTATGGGGACTGGGGGGCGAGCAGTACTTC. Translated, it gives CASSQLWGLGGEQYF.

V and J are TRBV7-9 and TRBJ2-1, with 7 bases identical to TRBD2. Per the germline V gene, CDR1 is SEHNR and CDR2 is FQNEAQ (reference sequence). With V trimmed by 5 bases and J by 2 bases, 12 bases remained unmatched. The CDR3 is 17 amino acids. The CDR3 loop is CASSRGGWRSAYNEQFF. As DNA, the CDR3 is TGTGCCAGCAGCAGGGGAGGGTGGCGGTCCGCCTACAATGAGCAGTTCTTC. The full variable domain, with the rest looked up from reference TRBV7-9 and TRBJ2-1, is DTGVSQNPRHKITKRGQNVTFRCDPISEHNRLYWYRQTLGQGPEFLTYFQNEAQLEKSRLLSDRFSAERPKGSFSTLEIQRTEQGDSAMYLCASSRGGWRSAYNEQFFGPGTRLTVL.

This clonotype showed up many times. The gene calls are TRBV20-1 and TRBJ1-5; maybe TRBD1 (6 bases). Trimming took off 6 bases at V and 5 bases at J, with 17 bases between the two ends. CDR1 and CDR2 from the germline V gene are DFQATT and SNEGSKA (reference sequence). The CDR3 extends over 14 amino acids. The CDR3 reads CSAKPPGGDQPQHF. The CDR3 coding sequence is TGCAGTGCCAAACCTCCCGGGGGCGATCAGCCCCAGCATTTT.

This chain links TRBV30 with TRBJ1-5; no firm D call. From germline, CDR1 is GTSNPN and CDR2 SVGIG (reference sequence). V was trimmed by 3 bases and J by 4 bases, leaving 13 bases between them. The CDR3 spans 14 residues. The CDR3 sequence is CAWRDPRGNQPQHF. The CDR3 bases are TGTGCCTGGAGAGACCCCCGAGGAAATCAGCCCCAGCATTTT.

This clonotype was seen a few times. The chain joins TRBV29-1 to TRBJ2-5, with a tentative D call TRBD1 (5 bases). V lost 2 bases, J lost 2 bases, and 18 bases lay in between. This CDR3 contains 16 residues. Germline values: CDR1 SQVTM, CDR2 ANQGSEA. CDR3 region: CSVEYGGALMQETQYF. The CDR3 DNA reads TGCAGCGTTGAATATGGTGGGGCCCTGATGCAAGAGACCCAGTACTTC. The variable domain in full, completed from reference TRBV29-1 and TRBJ2-5, reads SAVISQKPSRDICQRGTSLTIQCQVDSQVTMMFWYRQQPGQSLTLIATANQGSEATYESGFVIDKFPISRPNLTFSTLTVSNMSPEDSSIYLCSVEYGGALMQETQYFGPGTRLLVL.

This clonotype was seen repeatedly, ten times or more. The chain links TRBV5-1 to TRBJ2-7; 10 nucleotides match TRBD1. The CDR3 covers 13 residues. Germline V gene lookup returns CDR1 SGHRS and CDR2 YFSETQ. V shed 4 bases and J 9 bases; nucleotides not matched to a gene: 7. CDR3 residues: CASSPGDRGVQYF. The CDR3 DNA sequence: TGCGCCAGCAGCCCCGGGGACAGGGGAGTGCAGTACTTC.

J is TRBJ1-4 and V is TRBV5-1; maybe TRBD1 (5 bases). CDR1 and CDR2 (germline): SGHRS, YFSETQ. The CDR3 spans 15 residues. The V gene lost 4 bases and the J gene lost 0 bases, with 10 bases spanning the gap. The CDR3 region has the DNA TGCGCCAGCAGCCCCCGACAGACAACTAATGAAAAACTGTTTTTT. This encodes CASSPRQTTNEKLFF.

This clonotype was observed a handful of times. The CDR3 DNA sequence: TGCAGTGCTAGAACTCCCCTGGGAGGGGAGACCCAGTACTTC. It codes for CSARTPLGGETQYF. V is TRBV20-1 and J is TRBJ2-5; TRBD2 agrees at 7 bases. This CDR3 comprises 14 residues. J was trimmed by 5 bases and V by 2 bases; bases with no gene match: 8. CDR1 is DFQATT and CDR2 is SNEGSKA in the germline V gene (reference sequence).

The chain has TRBV5-1 and TRBJ1-6; 7 nucleotides agree with TRBD1. The CDR3 spans 14 residues. V dropped 4 bases and J dropped 11; count of bases not matched to a gene: 9. The V gene's germline CDR1 is SGHRS and CDR2 YFSETQ. CDR3: CASSPAGQVAPLHF. CDR3 DNA: TGCGCCAGCAGCCCCGCCGGACAGGTCGCACCCCTCCACTTT.

Only a few counts were recorded for this clonotype. At one boundary the junction diverges from the germline segment, which might be a read error. The rearrangement links TRBV7-2 to TRBJ2-5; D tentatively reads TRBD1 or TRBD2 (6 bases each). The CDR3 extends over 14 amino acids. Germline-derived CDR1 and CDR2 are SGHTA and FQGNSA. The CDR3 protein is CASSPVGGQGTQYF. The CDR3, as DNA: TGTGCCAGCAGCCCCGTTGGGGGGCAAGGGACCCAGTACTTC.

This clonotype was seen only a few times. The chain carries TRBV20-1 and TRBJ2-7; D is ambiguous. Germline values: CDR1 DFQATT, CDR2 SNEGSKA (reference sequence). The CDR3 loop spans 11 amino acids. V lost 3 bases and J lost 5, with 8 bases in between. As DNA, the CDR3 is TGCAGTGCTAGTCGATTCCACGAGCAGTACTTC. Residues: CSASRFHEQYF.

V gene TRBV5-1 combines with J gene TRBJ1-1; the D gene is possibly TRBD1 (6 bases). The CDR3 runs 13 residues. Trimming took 7 bases from V and 2 from J, leaving 12 bases between them. Germline CDR1 reads SGHRS; CDR2 reads YFSETQ. This CDR3 reads CASANRENTEAFF. The CDR3, as DNA: TGCGCCAGCGCTAACAGGGAAAACACTGAAGCTTTCTTT. Looking up the rest from reference TRBV5-1 and TRBJ1-1 gives the full variable domain: KAGVTQTPRYLIKTRGQQVTLSCSPISGHRSVSWYQQTPGQGLQFLFEYFSETQRNKGNFPGRFSGRQFSNSRSEMNVSTLELGDSALYLCASANRENTEAFFGQGTRLTVV.